This TCR beta chain is drawn from a study of CD8 T cells in Susac syndrome. An amount of RNA that ranged from roughly 0.5 to 1 ug was reverse transcribed with random hexamers. immunoSEQ multiplex PCR amplified TCR beta CDR3 across 54 Vbeta, 13 Jbeta. TCRdb reprocessed the immunoSEQ multiplex PCR reads via MiXCR and lists one record per CDR3 protein. Seen here are around 130,000 distinct CDR3 sequences, around 94% observed once, and the top ten hold more than 0.09%. Germline CDR1 is SGHDT and CDR2 is YYEEEE. The V end lost 4 bases, the J end lost 5 bases, and 12 bases lay between the germline ends. The CDR3 has 13 residues. Blood CD8+ and CD4+ T cells underwent high-throughput TCR beta sequencing. CD8+ and CD4+ T cells were negatively isolated; TEMRA cells were FACS-enriched.

The sequenced sample was CD4+ T cells from PBMCs. The V and J genes are TRBV5-6 and TRBJ2-5; D is uncertain. This clonotype was obtained from a human donor in good health. CDR3 sequence: CASSRLGLETQYF. CDR3 bases: TGTGCCAGCAGCCGGCTGGGTCTGGAGACCCAGTACTTC.